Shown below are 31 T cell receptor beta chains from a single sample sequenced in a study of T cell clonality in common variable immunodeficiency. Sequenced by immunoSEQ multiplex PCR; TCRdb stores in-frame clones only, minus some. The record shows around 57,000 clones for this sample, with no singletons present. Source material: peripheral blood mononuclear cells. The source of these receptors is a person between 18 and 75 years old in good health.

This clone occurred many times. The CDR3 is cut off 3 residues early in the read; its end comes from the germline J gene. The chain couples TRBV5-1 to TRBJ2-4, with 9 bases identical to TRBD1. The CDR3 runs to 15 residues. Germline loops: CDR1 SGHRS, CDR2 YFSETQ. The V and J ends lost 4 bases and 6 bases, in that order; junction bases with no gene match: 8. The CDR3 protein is CASSLQGAGGNIQYF. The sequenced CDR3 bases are TGCGCCAGCAGCCTACAGGGGGCCGGCGGAAACATT.

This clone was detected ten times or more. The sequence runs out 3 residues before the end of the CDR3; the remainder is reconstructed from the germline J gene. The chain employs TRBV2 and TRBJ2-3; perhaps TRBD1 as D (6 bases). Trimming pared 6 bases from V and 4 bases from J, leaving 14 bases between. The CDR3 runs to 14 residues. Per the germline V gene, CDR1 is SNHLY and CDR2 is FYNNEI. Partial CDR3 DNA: TGTGCCAGCAGGCGGACAGAGGGCTCAGATACG. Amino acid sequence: CASRRTEGSDT. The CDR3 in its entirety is CASRRTEGSDTQYF.

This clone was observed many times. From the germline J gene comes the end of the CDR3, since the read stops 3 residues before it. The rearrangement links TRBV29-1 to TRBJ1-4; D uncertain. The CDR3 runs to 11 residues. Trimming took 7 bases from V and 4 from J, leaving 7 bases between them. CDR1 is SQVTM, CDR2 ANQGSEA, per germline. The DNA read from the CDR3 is TGCAGCGGTTGGCTTAATGAAAAA. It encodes CSGWLNEK. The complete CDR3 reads CSGWLNEKLFF.

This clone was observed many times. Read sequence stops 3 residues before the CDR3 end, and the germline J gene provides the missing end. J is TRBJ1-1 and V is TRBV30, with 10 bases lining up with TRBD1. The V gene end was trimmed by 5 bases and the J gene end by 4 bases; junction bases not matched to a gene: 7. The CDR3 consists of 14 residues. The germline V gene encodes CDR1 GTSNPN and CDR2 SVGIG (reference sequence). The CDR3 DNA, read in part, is TGTGCCTGGGACGCCGGGACAGGGGCCACTGAA. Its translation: CAWDAGTGATE. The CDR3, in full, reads CAWDAGTGATEAFF.

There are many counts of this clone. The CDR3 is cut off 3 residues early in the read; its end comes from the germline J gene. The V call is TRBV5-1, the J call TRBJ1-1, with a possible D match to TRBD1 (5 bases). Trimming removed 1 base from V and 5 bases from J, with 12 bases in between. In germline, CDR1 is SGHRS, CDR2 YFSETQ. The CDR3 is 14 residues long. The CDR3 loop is CASSLQPGGTEAFF. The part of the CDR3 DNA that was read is TGCGCCAGCAGCTTGCAACCGGGGGGAACTGAA.

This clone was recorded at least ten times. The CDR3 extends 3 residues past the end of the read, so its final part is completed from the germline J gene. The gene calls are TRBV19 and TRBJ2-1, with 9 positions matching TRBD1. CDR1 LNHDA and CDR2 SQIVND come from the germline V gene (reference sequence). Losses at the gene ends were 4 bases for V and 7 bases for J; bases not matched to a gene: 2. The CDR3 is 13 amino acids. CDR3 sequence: CASSRQGGNEQFF. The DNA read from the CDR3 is TGTGCCAGTAGTAGACAGGGGGGGAATGAG.

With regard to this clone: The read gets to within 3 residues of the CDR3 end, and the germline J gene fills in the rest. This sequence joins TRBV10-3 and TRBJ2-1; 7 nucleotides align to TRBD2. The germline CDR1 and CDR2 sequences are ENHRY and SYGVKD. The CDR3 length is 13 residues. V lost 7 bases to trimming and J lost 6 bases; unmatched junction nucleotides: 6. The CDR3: CAITSGLTNEQFF. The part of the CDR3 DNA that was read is TGTGCCATCACCTCGGGACTAACCAATGAG.

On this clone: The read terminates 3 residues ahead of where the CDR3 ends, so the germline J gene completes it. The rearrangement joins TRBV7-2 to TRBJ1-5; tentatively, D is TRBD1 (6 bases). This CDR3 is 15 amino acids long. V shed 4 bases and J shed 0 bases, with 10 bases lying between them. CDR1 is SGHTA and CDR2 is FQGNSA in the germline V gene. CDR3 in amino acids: CASSYGTYSNQPQHF. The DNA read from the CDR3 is TGTGCCAGCAGCTACGGGACATATAGCAATCAGCCC.

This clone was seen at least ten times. The CDR3 spells CASSLTALAGGETQYF. The covered CDR3 bases are TGTGCCAGCAGCTTAACGGCACTAGCGGGAGGGGAGACC. This sequence joins TRBV7-3 and TRBJ2-5, with TRBD2 identical over 13 bases. The read ends 3 residues early relative to the CDR3; the germline J gene fills the gap. Germline V gives CDR1 SGHTA, CDR2 FQGTGA. CDR3 length: 16 amino acids. Germline trimming cut 0 bases from V and 5 bases from J; bases unmatched to any gene: 3.

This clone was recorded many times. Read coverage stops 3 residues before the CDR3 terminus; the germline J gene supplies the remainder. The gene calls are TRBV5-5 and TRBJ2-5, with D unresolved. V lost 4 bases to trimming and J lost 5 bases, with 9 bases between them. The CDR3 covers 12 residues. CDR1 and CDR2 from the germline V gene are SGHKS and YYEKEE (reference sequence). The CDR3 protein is CASSPKGETQYF. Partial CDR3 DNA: TGTGCCAGCAGCCCTAAAGGGGAGACC.

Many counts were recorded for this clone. CDR3 loop: CASSYSITGPEAFF. Incomplete CDR3 DNA: TGTGCCAGCAGTTACTCGATTACAGGGCCGGAA. The chain is built from TRBV6-2 or TRBV6-3 and TRBJ1-1, with D possibly TRBD1 on 6 matching bases. The read comes to an end 3 residues before the CDR3 does, leaving the germline J gene to fill in the end. There are 14 residues in the CDR3. The germline V gene has CDR1 MNHEY and CDR2 SVGEGT.

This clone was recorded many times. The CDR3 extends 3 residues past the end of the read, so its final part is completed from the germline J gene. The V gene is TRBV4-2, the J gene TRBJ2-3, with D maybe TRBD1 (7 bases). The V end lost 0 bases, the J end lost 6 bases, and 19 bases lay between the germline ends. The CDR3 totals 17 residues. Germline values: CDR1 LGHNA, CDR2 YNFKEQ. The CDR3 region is CASSQDRRAGGGDTQYF. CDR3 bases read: TGTGCCAGCAGCCAAGATCGTAGGGCAGGGGGAGGCGATACG.

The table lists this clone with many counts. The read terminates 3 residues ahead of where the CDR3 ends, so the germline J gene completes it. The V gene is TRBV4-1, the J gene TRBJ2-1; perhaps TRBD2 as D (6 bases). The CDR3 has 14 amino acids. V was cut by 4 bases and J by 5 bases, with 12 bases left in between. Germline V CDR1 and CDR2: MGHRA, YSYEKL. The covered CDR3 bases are TGCGCCAGCAGCCGGGGCGGGGAGGACAATGAG. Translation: CASSRGGEDNE. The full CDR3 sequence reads CASSRGGEDNEQFF.

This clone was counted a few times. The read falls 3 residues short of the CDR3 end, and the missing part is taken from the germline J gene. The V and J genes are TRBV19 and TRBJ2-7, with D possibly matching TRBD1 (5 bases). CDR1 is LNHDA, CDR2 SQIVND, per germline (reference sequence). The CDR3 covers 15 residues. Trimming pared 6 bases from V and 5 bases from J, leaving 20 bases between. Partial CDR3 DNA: TGTGCCAGTAGCACCCGGACCGGTGGGGCCGACGAG. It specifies CASSTRTGGADE. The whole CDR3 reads CASSTRTGGADEQYF.

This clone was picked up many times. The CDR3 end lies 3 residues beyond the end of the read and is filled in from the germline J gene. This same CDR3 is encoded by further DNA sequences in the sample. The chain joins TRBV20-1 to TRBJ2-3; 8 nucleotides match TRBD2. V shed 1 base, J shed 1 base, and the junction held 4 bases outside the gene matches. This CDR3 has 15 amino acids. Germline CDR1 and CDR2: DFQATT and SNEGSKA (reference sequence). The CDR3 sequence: CSARAGLAGTDTQYF. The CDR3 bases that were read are TGCAGTGCTAGAGCCGGACTAGCAGGCACAGATACG.

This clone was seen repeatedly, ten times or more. CDR3 bases read: TGTGCCAGCAGCTCGAGGAGCGGGGTCCCCTACGAG. This gives the protein CASSSRSGVPYE. The whole CDR3 sequence is CASSSRSGVPYEQYF. This chain connects TRBV9 to TRBJ2-7, with TRBD2 matching over 7 bases. The read stops 3 residues short of the end of the CDR3; the missing end is completed from the germline J gene. V was clipped by 4 bases and J by 2 bases; unmatched bases: 9. Looked up from germline, CDR1 is SGDLS and CDR2 is YYNGEE. The CDR3 runs 15 residues.

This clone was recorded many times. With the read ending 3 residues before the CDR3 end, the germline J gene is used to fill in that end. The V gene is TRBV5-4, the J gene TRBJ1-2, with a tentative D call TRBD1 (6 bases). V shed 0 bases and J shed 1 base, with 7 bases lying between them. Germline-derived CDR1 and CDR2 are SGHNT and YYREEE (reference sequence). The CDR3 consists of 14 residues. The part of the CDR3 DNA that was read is TGTGCCAGCAGCTTGGGGACAGTTAACTATGGC. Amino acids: CASSLGTVNYG. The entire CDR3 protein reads CASSLGTVNYGYTF.

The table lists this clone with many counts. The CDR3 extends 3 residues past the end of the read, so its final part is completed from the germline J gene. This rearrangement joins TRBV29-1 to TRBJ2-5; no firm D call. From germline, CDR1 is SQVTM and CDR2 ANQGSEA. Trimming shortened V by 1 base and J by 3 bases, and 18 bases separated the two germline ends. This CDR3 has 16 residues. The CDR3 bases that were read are TGCAGCGTTGAAGGTTGGTTGAAGGGTGGCGAAGAGACC. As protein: CSVEGWLKGGEET. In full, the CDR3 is CSVEGWLKGGEETQYF. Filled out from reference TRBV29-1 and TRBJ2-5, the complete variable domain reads SAVISQKPSRDICQRGTSLTIQCQVDSQVTMMFWYRQQPGQSLTLIATANQGSEATYESGFVIDKFPISRPNLTFSTLTVSNMSPEDSSIYLCSVEGWLKGGEETQYFGPGTRLLVL.

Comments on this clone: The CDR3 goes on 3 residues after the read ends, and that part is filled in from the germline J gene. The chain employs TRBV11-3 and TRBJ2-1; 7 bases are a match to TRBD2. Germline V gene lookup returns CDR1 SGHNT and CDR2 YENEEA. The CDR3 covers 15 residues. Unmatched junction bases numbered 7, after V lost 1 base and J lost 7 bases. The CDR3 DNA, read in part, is TGTGCCAGCAGCTTAGTTGGCGGGAGTGGTAATGAG. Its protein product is CASSLVGGSGNE. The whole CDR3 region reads CASSLVGGSGNEQFF.

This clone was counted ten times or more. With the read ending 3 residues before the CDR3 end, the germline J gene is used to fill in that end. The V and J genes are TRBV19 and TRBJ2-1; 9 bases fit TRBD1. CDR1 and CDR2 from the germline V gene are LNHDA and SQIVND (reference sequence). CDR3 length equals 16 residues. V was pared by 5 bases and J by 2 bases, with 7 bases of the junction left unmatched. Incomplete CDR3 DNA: TGTGCCAGTAGTGTACAGGGGGCAGGCGCCTACAATGAG. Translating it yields CASSVQGAGAYNE. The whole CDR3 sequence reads CASSVQGAGAYNEQFF.

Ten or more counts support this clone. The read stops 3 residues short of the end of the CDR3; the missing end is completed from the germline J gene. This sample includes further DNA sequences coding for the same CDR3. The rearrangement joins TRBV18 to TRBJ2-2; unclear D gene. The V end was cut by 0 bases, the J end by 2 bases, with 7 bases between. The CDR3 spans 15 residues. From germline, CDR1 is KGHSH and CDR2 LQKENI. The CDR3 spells CASSPPSRNTGELFF. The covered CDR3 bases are TGTGCCAGCTCACCACCTAGCCGAAACACCGGGGAG.

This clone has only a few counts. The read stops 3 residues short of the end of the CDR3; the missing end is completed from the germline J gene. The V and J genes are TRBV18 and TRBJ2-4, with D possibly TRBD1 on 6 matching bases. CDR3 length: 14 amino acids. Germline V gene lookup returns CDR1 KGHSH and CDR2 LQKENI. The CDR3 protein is CASSPPGRGFGQYF. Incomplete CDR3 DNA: TGTGCCAGCTCACCACCGGGCAGGGGATTTGGT.

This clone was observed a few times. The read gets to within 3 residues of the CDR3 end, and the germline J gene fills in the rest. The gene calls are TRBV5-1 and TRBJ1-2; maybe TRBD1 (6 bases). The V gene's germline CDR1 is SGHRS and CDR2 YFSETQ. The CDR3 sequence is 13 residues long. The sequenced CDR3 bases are TGCGCCAGCAGCTTGGAGGGGGAGCTCGGC. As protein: CASSLEGELG. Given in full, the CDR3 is CASSLEGELGYTF.

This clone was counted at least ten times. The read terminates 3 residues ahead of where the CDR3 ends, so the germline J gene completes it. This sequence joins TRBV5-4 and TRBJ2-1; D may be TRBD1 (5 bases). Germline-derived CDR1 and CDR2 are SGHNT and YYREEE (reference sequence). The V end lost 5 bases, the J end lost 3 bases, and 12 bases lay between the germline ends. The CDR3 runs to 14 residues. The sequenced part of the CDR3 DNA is TGTGCCAGCAGTCCGACGACAGTCTACAATGAG. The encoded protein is CASSPTTVYNE. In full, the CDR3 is CASSPTTVYNEQFF. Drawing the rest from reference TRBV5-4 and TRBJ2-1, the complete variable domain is ETGVTQSPTHLIKTRGQQVTLRCSSQSGHNTVSWYQQALGQGPQFIFQYYREEENGRGNFPPRFSGLQFPNYSSELNVNALELDDSALYLCASSPTTVYNEQFFGPGTRLTVL.

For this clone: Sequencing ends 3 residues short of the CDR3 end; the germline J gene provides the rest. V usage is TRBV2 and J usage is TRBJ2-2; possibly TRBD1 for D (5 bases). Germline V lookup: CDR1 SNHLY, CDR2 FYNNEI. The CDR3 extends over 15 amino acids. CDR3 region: CASSELLSGANVLFF. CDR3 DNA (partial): TGTGCCAGCAGTGAACTGCTGTCTGGGGCCAACGTG. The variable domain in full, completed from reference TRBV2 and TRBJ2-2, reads EPEVTQTPSHQVTQMGQEVILRCVPISNHLYFYWYRQILGQKVEFLVSFYNNEISEKSEIFDDQFSVERPDGSNFTLKIRSTKLEDSAMYFCASSELLSGANVLFFGEGSRLTVL.

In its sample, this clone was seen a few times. The CDR3 protein is CAGGGRPETQYF. The part of the CDR3 DNA that was read is TGTGCCGGGGGGGGTAGACCTGAGACG. The chain has TRBV30 and TRBJ2-3; 7 bases line up with TRBD2. The read is 3 residues too short to cover the CDR3 end, so that end is filled in from the germline J gene. The CDR3 is made up of 12 amino acids. Germline lookup yields CDR1 GTSNPN and CDR2 SVGIG (reference sequence).

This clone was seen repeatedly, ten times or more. The DNA read from the CDR3 is TGCAGTGCTAGATCAGACAGGAGGAACACTGAA. The encoded protein is CSARSDRRNTE. The full-length CDR3 reads as CSARSDRRNTEAFF. This chain joins TRBV20-1 and TRBJ1-1, with TRBD1 as a possible D gene (6 bases). The read ends 3 residues before the CDR3 terminus; that terminus is restored from the germline J gene. The V gene lost 2 bases and the J gene lost 1 base, with 11 bases spanning the gap. The germline V gene encodes CDR1 DFQATT and CDR2 SNEGSKA (reference sequence). The CDR3 length is 14 residues.

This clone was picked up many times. The CDR3 bases that were read are TGTGCCAGCAGCTTAATACTCGGGGAGGTTGCTGAA. This gives the protein CASSLILGEVAE. In full, the CDR3 is CASSLILGEVAEAFF. This chain joins TRBV7-2 and TRBJ1-1; D gene ambiguous. The read ends 3 residues early relative to the CDR3; the germline J gene fills the gap. Looked up from germline, CDR1 is SGHTA and CDR2 is FQGNSA. Deletions cut 2 bases from V and 6 bases from J, with 16 bases between. The CDR3 loop spans 15 amino acids.

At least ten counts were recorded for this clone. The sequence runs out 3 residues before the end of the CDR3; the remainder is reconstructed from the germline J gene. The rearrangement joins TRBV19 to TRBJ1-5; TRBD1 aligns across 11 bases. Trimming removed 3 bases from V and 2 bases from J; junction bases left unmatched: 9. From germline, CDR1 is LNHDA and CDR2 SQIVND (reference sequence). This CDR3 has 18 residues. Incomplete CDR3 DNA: TGTGCCAGTAGTATTGGGACAGGGGGTCGGTGGGGCAATCAGCCC. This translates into CASSIGTGGRWGNQP. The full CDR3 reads CASSIGTGGRWGNQPQHF. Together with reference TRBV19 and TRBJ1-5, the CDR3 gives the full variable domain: DGGITQSPKYLFRKEGQNVTLSCEQNLNHDAMYWYRQDPGQGLRLIYYSQIVNDFQKGDIAEGYSVSREKKESFPLTVTSAQKNPTAFYLCASSIGTGGRWGNQPQHFGDGTRLSIL.

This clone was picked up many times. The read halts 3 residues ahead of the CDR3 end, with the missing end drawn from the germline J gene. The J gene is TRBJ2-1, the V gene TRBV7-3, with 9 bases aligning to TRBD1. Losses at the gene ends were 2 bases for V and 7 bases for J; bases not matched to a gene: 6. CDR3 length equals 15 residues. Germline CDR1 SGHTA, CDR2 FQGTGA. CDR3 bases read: TGTGCCAGCAGCTTAGTTCGGACAGGGGTAAATGAG. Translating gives CASSLVRTGVNE. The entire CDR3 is CASSLVRTGVNEQFF.

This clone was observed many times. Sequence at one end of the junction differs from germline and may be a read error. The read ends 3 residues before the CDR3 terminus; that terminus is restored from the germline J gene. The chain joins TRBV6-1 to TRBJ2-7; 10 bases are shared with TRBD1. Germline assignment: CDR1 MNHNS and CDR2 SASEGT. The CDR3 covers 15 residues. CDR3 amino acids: CAGSGFGGQGSEQYF. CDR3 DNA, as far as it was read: TGTGCCGGCAGTGGTTTTGGGGGACAGGGGAGCGAG.